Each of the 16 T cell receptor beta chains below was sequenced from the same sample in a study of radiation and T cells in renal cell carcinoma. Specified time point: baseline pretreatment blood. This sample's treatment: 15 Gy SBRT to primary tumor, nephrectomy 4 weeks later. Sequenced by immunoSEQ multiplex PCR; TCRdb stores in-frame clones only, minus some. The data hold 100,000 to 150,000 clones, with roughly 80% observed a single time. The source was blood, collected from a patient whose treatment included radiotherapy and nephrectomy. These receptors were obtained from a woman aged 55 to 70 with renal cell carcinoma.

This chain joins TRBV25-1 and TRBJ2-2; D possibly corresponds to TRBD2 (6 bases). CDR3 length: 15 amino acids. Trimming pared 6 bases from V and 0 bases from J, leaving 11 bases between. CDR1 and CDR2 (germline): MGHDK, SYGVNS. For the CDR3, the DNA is TGTGCCAGCAGCCGGGGGTCCGCGAACACCGGGGAGCTGTTTTTT. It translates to CASSRGSANTGELFF.

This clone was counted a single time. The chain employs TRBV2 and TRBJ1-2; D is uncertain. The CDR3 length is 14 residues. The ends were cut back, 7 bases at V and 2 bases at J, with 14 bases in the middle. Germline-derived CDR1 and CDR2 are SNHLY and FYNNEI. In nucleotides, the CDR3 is TGTGCCAGCAAAATTCTGAGCTCGAACTATGGCTACACCTTC. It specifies CASKILSSNYGYTF.

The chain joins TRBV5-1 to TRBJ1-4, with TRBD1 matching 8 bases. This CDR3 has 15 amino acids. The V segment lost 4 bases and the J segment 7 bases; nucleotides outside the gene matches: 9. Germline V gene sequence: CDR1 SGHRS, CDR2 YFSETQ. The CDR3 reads CASSPRPGGGEKLFF. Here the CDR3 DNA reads TGCGCCAGCAGCCCACGGCCAGGGGGCGGTGAAAAACTGTTTTTT.

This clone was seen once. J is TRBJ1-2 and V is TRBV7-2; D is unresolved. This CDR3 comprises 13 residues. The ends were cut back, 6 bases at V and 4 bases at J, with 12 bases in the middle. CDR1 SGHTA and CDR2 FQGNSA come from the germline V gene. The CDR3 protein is CASRQASSYGYTF. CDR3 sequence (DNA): TGTGCCAGCAGGCAAGCTTCCTCCTATGGCTACACCTTC.

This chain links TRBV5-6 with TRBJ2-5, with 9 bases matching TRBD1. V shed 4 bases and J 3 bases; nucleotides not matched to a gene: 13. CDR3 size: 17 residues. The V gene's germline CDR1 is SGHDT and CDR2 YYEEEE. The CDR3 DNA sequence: TGTGCCAGCAGCCCCGGGACAGGGCGTCTGTTAGAAGAGACCCAGTACTTC. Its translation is CASSPGTGRLLEETQYF.

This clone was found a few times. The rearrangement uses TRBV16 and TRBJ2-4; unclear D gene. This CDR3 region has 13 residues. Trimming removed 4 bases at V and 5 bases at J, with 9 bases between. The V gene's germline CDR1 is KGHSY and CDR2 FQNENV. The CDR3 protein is CASSLLSENIQYF. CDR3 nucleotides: TGTGCCAGCAGCCTTCTTTCAGAAAACATTCAGTACTTC.

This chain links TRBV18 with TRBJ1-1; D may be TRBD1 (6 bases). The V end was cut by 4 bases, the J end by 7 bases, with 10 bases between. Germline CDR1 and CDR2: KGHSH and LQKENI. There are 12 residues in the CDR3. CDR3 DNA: TGTGCCAGCTCACTACTACAGGGTGAAGCTTTCTTT. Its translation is CASSLLQGEAFF.

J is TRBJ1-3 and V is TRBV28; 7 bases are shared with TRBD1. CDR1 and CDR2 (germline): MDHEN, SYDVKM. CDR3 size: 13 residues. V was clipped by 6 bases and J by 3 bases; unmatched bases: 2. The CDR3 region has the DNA TGTGCCAGCAGAACAGGGGTTGGAAACACCATATATTTT. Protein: CASRTGVGNTIYF.

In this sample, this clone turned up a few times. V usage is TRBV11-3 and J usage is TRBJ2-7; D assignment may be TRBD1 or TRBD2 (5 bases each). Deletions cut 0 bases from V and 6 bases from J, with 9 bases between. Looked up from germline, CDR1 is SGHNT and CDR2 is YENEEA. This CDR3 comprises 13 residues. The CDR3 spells CASSLESGREQYF. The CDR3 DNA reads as TGTGCCAGCAGCTTAGAATCGGGGCGCGAGCAGTACTTC.

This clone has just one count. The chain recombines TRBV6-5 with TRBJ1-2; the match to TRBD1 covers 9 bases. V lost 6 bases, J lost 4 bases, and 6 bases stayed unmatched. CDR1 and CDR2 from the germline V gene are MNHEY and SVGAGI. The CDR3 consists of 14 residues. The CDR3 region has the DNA TGTGCCAGCAGCCGGGACAGGGATATCTATGGCTACACCTTC. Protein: CASSRDRDIYGYTF.

CDR3 sequence reads: CASSLGSGRSYEQYF. CDR3 coding DNA: TGTGCCAGCAGCTTGGGTAGCGGGAGGTCCTACGAGCAGTACTTC. The chain joins TRBV5-6 to TRBJ2-7; 10 bases agree with TRBD2. J was trimmed by 1 base and V by 0 bases; bases with no gene match: 1. The CDR3 loop spans 15 amino acids. The germline V gene has CDR1 SGHDT and CDR2 YYEEEE.

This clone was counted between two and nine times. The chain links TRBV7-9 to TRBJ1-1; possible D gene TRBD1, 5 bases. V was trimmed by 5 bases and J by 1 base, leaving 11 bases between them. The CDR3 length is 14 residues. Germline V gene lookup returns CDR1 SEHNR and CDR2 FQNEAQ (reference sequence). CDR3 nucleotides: TGTGCCAGCAGCACTTACACAGGGAACACTGAAGCTTTCTTT. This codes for CASSTYTGNTEAFF.

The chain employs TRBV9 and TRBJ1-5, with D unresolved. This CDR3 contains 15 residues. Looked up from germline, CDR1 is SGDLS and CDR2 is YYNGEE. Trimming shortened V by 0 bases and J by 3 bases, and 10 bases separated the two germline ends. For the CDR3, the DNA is TGTGCCAGCAGCGTAGGGGGAGCCTTCAATCAGCCCCAGCATTTT. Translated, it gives CASSVGGAFNQPQHF.

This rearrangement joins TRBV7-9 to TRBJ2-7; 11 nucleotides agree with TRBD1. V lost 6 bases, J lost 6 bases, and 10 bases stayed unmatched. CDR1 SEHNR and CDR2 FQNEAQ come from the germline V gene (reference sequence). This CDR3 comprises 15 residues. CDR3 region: CASSPGQGVITEQYF. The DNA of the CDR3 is TGTGCCAGCAGTCCGGGACAGGGGGTCATTACCGAGCAGTACTTC.

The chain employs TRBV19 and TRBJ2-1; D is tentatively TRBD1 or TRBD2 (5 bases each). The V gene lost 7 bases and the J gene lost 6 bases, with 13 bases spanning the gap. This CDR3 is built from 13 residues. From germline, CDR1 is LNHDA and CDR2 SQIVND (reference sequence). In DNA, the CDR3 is TGTGCCAGTAACAAGAATGGGGGCAATGAGCAGTTCTTC. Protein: CASNKNGGNEQFF. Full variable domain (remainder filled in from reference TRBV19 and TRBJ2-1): DGGITQSPKYLFRKEGQNVTLSCEQNLNHDAMYWYRQDPGQGLRLIYYSQIVNDFQKGDIAEGYSVSREKKESFPLTVTSAQKNPTAFYLCASNKNGGNEQFFGPGTRLTVL.

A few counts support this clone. The chain's CDR3 is CASSPKGAGNEKLFF. Written as DNA, the CDR3 is TGTGCCAGCAGCCCGAAAGGGGCTGGTAATGAAAAACTGTTTTTT. The chain uses TRBV5-4 and TRBJ1-4; D perhaps matches TRBD1 (5 bases). Germline V gene data show CDR1 as SGHNT and CDR2 as YYREEE (reference sequence). The CDR3 contains 15 residues. V was cut by 4 bases and J by 4 bases, with 14 bases left in between.